The 22 T cell receptor beta chains below come from one sample, sequenced in a study of blood T cell repertoires in COVID-19. The data were produced by immunoSEQ multiplex PCR, yet TCRdb's version contains in-frame clones alone and is incomplete. The sample lists approximately 140,000 clones, about four fifths occurring once. Specimen: PBMCs or T cells enriched from blood (not recorded which). All receptors come from a woman in her forties or fifties with acute COVID-19.

CDR3 protein: CASSLVNYEQYF. As DNA, the CDR3 is TGCGCCAGCAGCTTGGTCAACTACGAGCAGTACTTC. The rearrangement uses TRBV5-1 and TRBJ2-7; D is unresolved. Germline V gives CDR1 SGHRS, CDR2 YFSETQ. V lost 0 bases and J lost 3, with 4 bases in between. CDR3 size: 12 residues.

V and J are TRBV4-1 and TRBJ2-2; 12 nucleotides line up with TRBD2. J was trimmed by 5 bases and V by 0 bases; bases with no gene match: 10. The CDR3 contains 19 residues. The germline gives CDR1 MGHRA, CDR2 YSYEKL. CDR3 sequence reads: CASSQEPLTSGSGTGELFF. The DNA of the CDR3 is TGCGCCAGCAGCCAAGAACCCCTGACTAGCGGGAGTGGTACCGGGGAGCTGTTTTTT.

The chain is built from TRBV10-3 and TRBJ2-6; D is perhaps TRBD2 (5 bases). Germline loops: CDR1 ENHRY, CDR2 SYGVKD. Trimming pared 7 bases from V and 0 bases from J, leaving 13 bases between. This CDR3 is 16 amino acids long. The chain's CDR3 is CAINAGSDSGANVLTF. CDR3 coding DNA: TGTGCCATCAACGCGGGTAGTGACTCTGGGGCCAACGTCCTGACTTTC.

The CDR3 sequence is CAISERGGARQPQHF. CDR3 DNA: TGTGCCATCAGTGAGAGAGGAGGGGCCAGGCAGCCCCAGCATTTT. This chain uses TRBV10-3 with TRBJ1-5; D is possibly TRBD1 (5 bases). CDR3 length: 15 residues. The germline gives CDR1 ENHRY, CDR2 SYGVKD. Trimming removed 2 bases at V and 7 bases at J, with 15 bases between.

The chain employs TRBV9 and TRBJ1-2; 7 bases agree with TRBD1. The CDR3 spans 14 residues. The ends lost 1 base at V and 6 bases at J; junction bases unmatched: 6. Looked up from germline, CDR1 is SGDLS and CDR2 is YYNGEE. The DNA of the CDR3 is TGTGCCAGCAGCGTATTACAGGGGACCGATGGCTACACCTTC. This translates into CASSVLQGTDGYTF.

This chain connects TRBV27 to TRBJ2-7; D is uncertain. Germline values: CDR1 MNHEY, CDR2 SMNVEV (reference sequence). This CDR3 spans 13 amino acids. Trimming left V 3 bases short and J 2 bases short, with 8 bases between. This CDR3 reads CASSFANTYEQYF. Written as DNA, the CDR3 is TGTGCCAGCAGTTTTGCGAATACCTACGAGCAGTACTTC.

The table lists this clone with a few counts. The chain carries TRBV29-1 and TRBJ2-7; 7 nucleotides align to TRBD1. Germline-derived CDR1 and CDR2 are SQVTM and ANQGSEA. The CDR3 is 13 amino acids. V trimming: 4 bases; J trimming: 5 bases; junction bases outside the gene matches: 8. In nucleotides, the CDR3 is TGCAGCGTTGGCGTGACAGGGAGCGACGAGCAGTACTTC. Translation gives CSVGVTGSDEQYF.

The chain is built from TRBV7-9 and TRBJ1-1; D perhaps matches TRBD1 (5 bases). The germline CDR1 and CDR2 sequences are SEHNR and FQNEAQ (reference sequence). V was pared by 1 base and J by 3 bases, with 15 bases between. The CDR3 consists of 16 residues. This CDR3 is CASSLVPGSGDTEAFF. The CDR3 DNA sequence: TGTGCCAGCAGCTTAGTCCCAGGGAGCGGGGACACTGAAGCTTTCTTT. The full variable domain, in which reference TRBV7-9 and TRBJ1-1 provide the parts outside the CDR3, is DTGVSQNPRHKITKRGQNVTFRCDPISEHNRLYWYRQTLGQGPEFLTYFQNEAQLEKSRLLSDRFSAERPKGSFSTLEIQRTEQGDSAMYLCASSLVPGSGDTEAFFGQGTRLTVV.

The V gene is TRBV7-9, the J gene TRBJ2-3, with 8 bases that match TRBD1. The V and J ends lost 3 bases and 4 bases, in that order; junction bases with no gene match: 6. This CDR3 comprises 15 residues. In germline, CDR1 is SEHNR, CDR2 FQNEAQ (reference sequence). The CDR3 sequence: CASSLGQAAPDTQYF. Written as DNA, the CDR3 is TGTGCCAGCAGCTTGGGACAGGCCGCCCCAGATACGCAGTATTTT.

The table lists this clone with a few counts. CDR3: CSAGLAGGEYF. The DNA of the CDR3 is TGCAGTGCCGGACTAGCGGGAGGAGAGTACTTC. The chain is built from TRBV20-1 and TRBJ2-7; 14 bases match TRBD2. V shed 6 bases and J 11 bases; nucleotides not matched to a gene: 3. Germline CDR1 reads DFQATT; CDR2 reads SNEGSKA (reference sequence). This CDR3 spans 11 amino acids.

The chain has TRBV5-1 and TRBJ2-2; D not resolved. Germline CDR1 is SGHRS and CDR2 is YFSETQ. CDR3 length equals 15 residues. With 3 bases removed from V and 0 bases from J, the gap between germline ends came to 9 bases. CDR3 in DNA: TGCGCCAGCAGCTCGCAACAGTCGAACACCGGGGAGCTGTTTTTT. It translates to CASSSQQSNTGELFF.

The chain employs TRBV29-1 and TRBJ2-6; no reliable D call. V was trimmed by 5 bases and J by 1 base, leaving 6 bases between them. Germline values: CDR1 SQVTM, CDR2 ANQGSEA. CDR3 length: 13 residues. CDR3 in amino acids: CSVNLSGANVLTF. CDR3 nucleotide sequence: TGCAGCGTTAATCTTTCTGGGGCCAACGTCCTGACTTTC.

A word on this clone: Other DNA sequences from this sample encode an identical CDR3 as well. The gene calls are TRBV29-1 and TRBJ1-2; D remains unclear. The CDR3 contains 9 residues. With 3 bases removed from V and 8 bases from J, the gap between germline ends came to 4 bases. Germline lookup yields CDR1 SQVTM and CDR2 ANQGSEA. The CDR3 DNA reads as TGCAGCGTTGAGAGAGGCTACACCTTC. This gives the protein CSVERGYTF.

This clone was detected a few times. The chain is built from TRBV5-4 and TRBJ1-2; TRBD1 aligns across 8 bases. CDR1 and CDR2 (germline): SGHNT, YYREEE (reference sequence). The J segment lost 7 bases and the V segment lost 3 bases, leaving 14 bases of the junction unmatched. This CDR3 spans 16 amino acids. The CDR3 bases are TGTGCCAGCAGCTCCTCACGGGACAGGTCGTGGCGTGGCTACACCTTC. Translation gives CASSSSRDRSWRGYTF.

This chain uses TRBV30 with TRBJ1-5; no reliable D call. The V and J ends lost 1 base and 3 bases respectively, with 7 bases between them. Germline CDR1 reads GTSNPN; CDR2 reads SVGIG (reference sequence). The CDR3 covers 13 residues. CDR3 DNA: TGTGCCTGGAGTGGGCAGGCCAATCAGCCCCAGCATTTT. This gives the protein CAWSGQANQPQHF.

The V gene is TRBV11-2, the J gene TRBJ2-1, with 8 bases aligning to TRBD2. CDR1 is SGHAT, CDR2 FQNNGV, per germline. With V trimmed by 6 bases and J by 3 bases, 10 bases remained unmatched. The CDR3 contains 16 residues. The CDR3 protein is CASSSVAGGNYNEQFF. The CDR3 nucleotides are TGTGCCAGCAGTTCAGTGGCGGGAGGTAACTACAATGAGCAGTTCTTC.

The chain is built from TRBV3-1 (or the pseudogene TRBV3-2) and TRBJ2-7, with TRBD2 as a possible D gene (6 bases). In germline, CDR1 is LGHDT, CDR2 YNNKEL (reference sequence). The CDR3 spans 14 residues. The V end was cut by 1 base, the J end by 1 base, with 8 bases between. CDR3 protein: CASSQGSGSYEQYF. The CDR3, as DNA: TGTGCCAGCAGCCAAGGGAGCGGGTCCTACGAGCAGTACTTC.

The V gene is TRBV10-3, the J gene TRBJ2-6, with 8 nucleotides matching TRBD1. Germline trimming cut 10 bases from V and 0 bases from J; bases unmatched to any gene: 5. Germline CDR1 is ENHRY and CDR2 is SYGVKD. The CDR3 extends over 15 amino acids. The CDR3 region has the DNA TGTGCCACCCGGACAGGGAACTCTGGGGCCAACGTCCTGACTTTC. As protein: CATRTGNSGANVLTF.

The table lists this clone with a count of one. This rearrangement joins TRBV24-1 to TRBJ2-7; TRBD2 aligns across 8 bases. Germline V gene lookup returns CDR1 KGHDR and CDR2 SFDVKD. V lost 3 bases to trimming and J lost 0 bases; unmatched junction nucleotides: 6. The CDR3 length is 16 residues. CDR3 amino acids: CATSDHSGASSYEQYF. As DNA, the CDR3 is TGTGCCACCAGTGATCATAGCGGGGCAAGCTCCTACGAGCAGTACTTC.

This clone was recorded only once. The rearrangement joins TRBV5-1 to TRBJ1-4; maybe TRBD1 (5 bases). The ends were cut back, 0 bases at V and 8 bases at J, with 23 bases in the middle. The CDR3 length is 18 residues. The germline V gene encodes CDR1 SGHRS and CDR2 YFSETQ. For the CDR3, the DNA is TGCGCCAGCAGCTTGGTGTCAGTAGCGGGGGGAAGAATCGAAAAACTGTTTTTT. Its protein is CASSLVSVAGGRIEKLFF. Looking up the rest from reference TRBV5-1 and TRBJ1-4 gives the full variable domain: KAGVTQTPRYLIKTRGQQVTLSCSPISGHRSVSWYQQTPGQGLQFLFEYFSETQRNKGNFPGRFSGRQFSNSRSEMNVSTLELGDSALYLCASSLVSVAGGRIEKLFFGSGTQLSVL.

The V and J genes are TRBV5-5 and TRBJ1-2, with D hard to call. This CDR3 is built from 13 residues. Trimming took off 0 bases at V and 6 bases at J, with 9 bases between the two ends. The germline V gene has CDR1 SGHKS and CDR2 YYEKEE (reference sequence). The chain's CDR3 is CASSLGGVNGYTF. Written as DNA, the CDR3 is TGTGCCAGCAGCTTGGGCGGTGTAAATGGCTACACCTTC.

V usage is TRBV30 and J usage is TRBJ2-1, with TRBD2 matching over 12 bases. V lost 3 bases, J lost 6 bases, and 3 bases stayed unmatched. Germline V gene sequence: CDR1 GTSNPN, CDR2 SVGIG (reference sequence). The CDR3 spans 14 residues. CDR3 DNA: TGTGCCTGGAGGAGACTAGCGGGAGTCAATGAGCAGTTCTTC. It translates to CAWRRLAGVNEQFF.